The 8 T cell receptor beta chains given below trace back to one sample, sequenced in a study of blood T cell repertoires in COVID-19. The data were produced by immunoSEQ multiplex PCR, yet TCRdb's version contains in-frame clones alone and is incomplete. The sample gives some 290,000 clones, roughly 90% of which show up once; 3.5% to 5% is in the top ten. The sample was PBMCs or T cells enriched from blood (not recorded which). Every receptor here comes from a woman aged 30 to 39 who had been exposed to COVID-19.

In regard to this clone: Additional DNA sequences in this sample encode the identical CDR3. This rearrangement joins TRBV5-1 to TRBJ2-2, with D possibly TRBD1 on 5 matching bases. CDR1 SGHRS and CDR2 YFSETQ come from the germline V gene. Trimming removed 0 bases from V and 2 bases from J, with 8 bases in between. CDR3 length: 15 residues. The CDR3 DNA sequence: TGCGCCAGCAGCTTGGTACAGGCCAACACCGGGGAGCTGTTTTTT. This encodes CASSLVQANTGELFF.

The chain joins TRBV4-3 to TRBJ1-6; D unresolved. V gave up 0 bases and J gave up 10 bases, with 7 bases separating them. There are 13 residues in the CDR3. Germline loops: CDR1 LGHNA, CDR2 YSLEER. This CDR3 reads CASSQDPGSPLHF. CDR3 sequence (DNA): TGCGCCAGCAGCCAAGATCCAGGCTCACCCCTCCACTTT.

The CDR3 DNA reads TGTGCCAGCAGCTCCTGGGGGGGCTTGGAGACCCAGTACTTC. Translation gives CASSSWGGLETQYF. This rearrangement joins TRBV5-6 to TRBJ2-5; weak D call: TRBD2 (7 bases). Per the germline V gene, CDR1 is SGHDT and CDR2 is YYEEEE. The CDR3 covers 14 residues. Trimming cost V 3 bases and J 5 bases, with 14 bases left between them. The entire variable domain, with the rest obtained from reference TRBV5-6 and TRBJ2-5, is as follows: DAGVTQSPTHLIKTRGQQVTLRCSPKSGHDTVSWYQQALGQGPQFIFQYYEEEERQRGNFPDRFSGHQFPNYSSELNVNALLLGDSALYLCASSSWGGLETQYFGPGTRLLVL.

CDR3 amino acids: CASSRNRGTGNTIYF. CDR3 nucleotides: TGCGCCAGCAGCCGGAACAGGGGGACTGGAAACACCATATATTTT. This chain joins TRBV5-1 and TRBJ1-3; 8 nucleotides line up with TRBD1. The CDR3 is 15 residues long. V was pared by 4 bases and J by 2 bases, with 5 bases of the junction left unmatched. Per germline, CDR1 SGHRS and CDR2 YFSETQ.

This clone was seen only once. The chain joins TRBV5-6 to TRBJ2-5; 13 bases align to TRBD2. J gave up 0 bases and V 3 bases, and 11 bases lay outside the gene matches. In germline, CDR1 is SGHDT, CDR2 YYEEEE. This CDR3 comprises 19 residues. CDR3 region: CASSSDYGTSGDHQETQYF. CDR3 coding DNA: TGTGCCAGCAGCTCCGATTATGGGACTAGCGGGGACCACCAAGAGACCCAGTACTTC.

This clone was seen only a few times. The chain employs TRBV2 and TRBJ1-2; 8 bases match TRBD1. V lost 4 bases and J lost 5; bases outside the gene matches: 6. From germline, CDR1 is SNHLY and CDR2 FYNNEI. CDR3 size: 14 residues. CDR3 protein: CASSGQGAGYGYTF. In DNA form, the CDR3 reads TGTGCCAGCAGTGGGCAGGGGGCGGGTTATGGCTACACCTTC.

This sequence joins TRBV9 and TRBJ1-3; maybe TRBD1 (5 bases). Germline CDR1 and CDR2: SGDLS and YYNGEE. V was cut by 3 bases and J by 0 bases, with 16 bases left in between. This CDR3 region has 17 residues. The CDR3 reads CASSERQYYFSGNTIYF. The CDR3 bases are TGTGCCAGCAGCGAGCGACAGTACTATTTCTCTGGAAACACCATATATTTT.

The chain links TRBV27 to TRBJ1-5; perhaps TRBD1 as D (5 bases). The V end lost 0 bases, the J end lost 1 base, and 7 bases lay between the germline ends. The CDR3 has 15 amino acids. In germline, CDR1 is MNHEY, CDR2 SMNVEV (reference sequence). CDR3 nucleotides: TGTGCCAGCAGTTTATCTCCAGGGAGCAATCAGCCCCAGCATTTT. Its protein product is CASSLSPGSNQPQHF.